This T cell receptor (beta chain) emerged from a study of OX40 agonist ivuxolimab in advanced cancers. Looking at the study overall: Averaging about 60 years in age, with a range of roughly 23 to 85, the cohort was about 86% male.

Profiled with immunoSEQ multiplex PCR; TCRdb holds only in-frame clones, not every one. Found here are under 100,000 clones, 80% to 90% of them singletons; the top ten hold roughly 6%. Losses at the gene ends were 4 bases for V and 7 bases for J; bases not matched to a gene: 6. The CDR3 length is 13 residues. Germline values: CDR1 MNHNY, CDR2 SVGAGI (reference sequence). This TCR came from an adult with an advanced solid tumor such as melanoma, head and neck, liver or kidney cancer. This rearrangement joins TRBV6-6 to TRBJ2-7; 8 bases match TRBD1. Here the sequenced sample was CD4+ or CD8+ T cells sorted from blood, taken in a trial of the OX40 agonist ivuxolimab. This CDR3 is CASSSRQGLEQYF. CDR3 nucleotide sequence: TGTGCCAGCAGTTCCAGACAGGGGTTAGAGCAGTACTTC.